This TCR beta chain came from a study of cytomegalovirus exposure and HLA in healthy donors. V was trimmed by 7 bases and J by 4 bases, leaving 14 bases between them. The CDR3 extends over 14 amino acids. Germline CDR1 and CDR2: MDHEN and SYDVKM. The PCR used 60 Vbeta and 13 Jbeta primers. Libraries were prepared by immunoSEQ multiplex PCR; TCRdb keeps only in-frame clonotypes and omits some of them. The sample yields approximately 97,000 clones, 63% seen once. This rearrangement joins TRBV28 to TRBJ2-1; D might be TRBD2 (6 bases). The source of this sequence is a human donor in good health. The sequenced sample was PBMCs. CDR3 region: CASIGAGRYNEQFF. Here the CDR3 DNA reads TGTGCCAGCATCGGGGCGGGAAGGTACAATGAGCAGTTCTTC.